One and the same sample provided the 20 T cell receptor beta chains below, sequenced in a study of T-cell memory formation after mild COVID-19 (dated by TCRdb to 2020 to 2023). The library was obtained by 5' RACE. Sequenced using an Illumina NovaSeq 6000. In TCRdb, the public reads were trimmed at Q25 with fastp and aligned with MiXCR, with productive beta chains retained. Duplicate CDR3 protein sequences are folded into a single record with the most common DNA and genes. A total of more than 300,000 distinct CDR3 sequences appear in this sample, approximately 14% of them only once. The ten largest clones represent 22% of the sample. Sequencing was carried out using PBMCs or a T cell subset sorted from them (not recorded which). All receptors come from a man in his late teens or twenties who had mild COVID-19 (a few samples of this study predate the infection). The sample titles of this study are shuffled in the database, so cell type and time point are left out; the donor was told from shared clones.

This clonotype showed up many times. The chain uses TRBV6-6 and TRBJ1-5; the match to TRBD1 covers 8 bases. Trimming removed 6 bases from V and 2 bases from J; junction bases left unmatched: 9. This CDR3 has 16 residues. Germline-derived CDR1 and CDR2 are MNHNY and SVGAGI (reference sequence). The CDR3 bases are TGTGCCAGCAGCCCCCAGGGGGCTTGGGGCAATCAGCCCCAGCATTTT. Its translation: CASSPQGAWGNQPQHF.

The V and J genes are TRBV6-2 or TRBV6-3 and TRBJ2-7; a weak D match, TRBD2 (6 bases). CDR1 is MNHEY and CDR2 is SVGEGT in the germline V gene. The germline V and J ends were trimmed by 4 bases and 3 bases, with 13 bases remaining between them. The CDR3 is 14 amino acids. DNA of the CDR3: TGTGCCAGCAGTTTTACGCGGGGTGGCTACGAGCAGTACTTC. Its translation is CASSFTRGGYEQYF.

This clonotype has a handful of counts. The chain combines TRBV5-1 with TRBJ2-5; D may be TRBD2 (5 bases). Per germline, CDR1 SGHRS and CDR2 YFSETQ. CDR3 size: 15 residues. V dropped 6 bases and J dropped 2 bases, with 17 bases sitting between them. The CDR3, as DNA: TGCGCCAGCACCTCCCCGGAGGCCAGACAAGAGACCCAGTACTTC. Amino acids: CASTSPEARQETQYF.

This clonotype was found a few times. CDR3 in amino acids: CASSRNLAKNIQYF. The DNA of the CDR3 is TGTGCCAGCTCCCGGAATCTAGCCAAAAACATTCAGTACTTC. This chain links TRBV28 with TRBJ2-4; D is uncertain. Trimming took off 8 bases at V and 0 bases at J, with 11 bases between the two ends. The germline V gene encodes CDR1 MDHEN and CDR2 SYDVKM. The CDR3 totals 14 residues.

J is TRBJ1-6 and V is TRBV5-6; 7 nucleotides line up with TRBD1. This CDR3 spans 15 amino acids. The germline CDR1 and CDR2 sequences are SGHDT and YYEEEE. V shed 0 bases and J 10 bases; nucleotides not matched to a gene: 7. CDR3 loop: CASSLGRGIESPLHF. The CDR3 DNA reads TGTGCCAGCAGCTTGGGCAGGGGGATAGAGTCACCCCTCCACTTT.

In this sample, this clonotype turned up many times. CDR3 region: CASSTGSTSGGWDEQFF. As DNA, the CDR3 is TGTGCCAGCAGCACTGGCTCCACTAGCGGGGGTTGGGATGAGCAGTTCTTC. V is TRBV21-1 and J is TRBJ2-1; the listed D gene, TRBD2, was not tested against the DNA. TRBV21-1 is given as a pseudogene. The CDR3 is made up of 17 amino acids.

This chain links TRBV11-1 with TRBJ2-7; D is possibly TRBD2 (7 bases). CDR3 size: 15 residues. Germline loops: CDR1 SGHAT, CDR2 FQDESV (reference sequence). Trimming removed 4 bases at V and 5 bases at J, with 18 bases between. DNA of the CDR3: TGTGCCAGCAGCTCTAGTCGGGGGGCGGCCGACGAGCAGTACTTC. This sequence encodes CASSSSRGAADEQYF. Looking up the rest from reference TRBV11-1 and TRBJ2-7 gives the full variable domain: EAEVAQSPRYKITEKSQAVAFWCDPISGHATLYWYRQILGQGPELLVQFQDESVVDDSQLPKDRFSAERLKGVDSTLKIQPAELGDSAMYLCASSSSRGAADEQYFGPGTRLTVT.

V gene TRBV25-1 combines with J gene TRBJ2-7, with D unclear. The V gene lost 3 bases and the J gene lost 0 bases, with 9 bases spanning the gap. The CDR3 totals 14 residues. The germline V gene has CDR1 MGHDK and CDR2 SYGVNS. The CDR3 region has the DNA TGTGCCAGCAGTGAGTCCAACCTCTCCTACGAGCAGTACTTC. Translated: CASSESNLSYEQYF.

This clonotype was detected a few times. This chain uses TRBV5-4 with TRBJ1-1; D is undetermined. This CDR3 has 12 amino acids. V was trimmed by 7 bases and J by 2 bases, leaving 9 bases between them. CDR1 is SGHNT, CDR2 YYREEE, per germline (reference sequence). The CDR3 protein is CASRGPNTEAFF. Here the CDR3 DNA reads TGTGCCAGCCGCGGACCAAACACTGAAGCTTTCTTT.

This clonotype was counted only a few times. The genes are TRBV7-9 and TRBJ2-2, with D unresolved. The CDR3 loop spans 13 amino acids. CDR1 is SEHNR, CDR2 FQNEAQ, per germline (reference sequence). The V end was cut by 3 bases, the J end by 6 bases, with 8 bases between. The CDR3 region is CASSFRSPGELFF. The CDR3 DNA reads as TGTGCCAGCAGCTTTCGTTCTCCCGGGGAGCTGTTTTTT.

In its sample, this clonotype was seen a few times. In nucleotides, the CDR3 is TGCAGTGCTTACAGGACAGGGGGCGGCGAGCAGTACTTC. Its translation is CSAYRTGGGEQYF. The rearrangement uses TRBV20-1 and TRBJ2-7; TRBD1 agrees at 11 bases. The CDR3 is made up of 13 amino acids. The germline V gene encodes CDR1 DFQATT and CDR2 SNEGSKA (reference sequence). Germline trimming cut 5 bases from V and 6 bases from J; bases unmatched to any gene: 6.

This chain joins TRBV4-3 and TRBJ2-1; 9 positions agree with TRBD2. There are 15 residues in the CDR3. Germline loops: CDR1 LGHNA, CDR2 YSLEER. V dropped 4 bases and J dropped 4; count of bases not matched to a gene: 5. The CDR3 bases are TGCGCCAGCAGCCGAGCGGGGGGCTTTTACAATGAGCAGTTCTTC. This encodes CASSRAGGFYNEQFF.

The gene calls are TRBV20-1 and TRBJ2-3, with TRBD2 matching over 8 bases. The J segment lost 2 bases and the V segment lost 1 base, leaving 8 bases of the junction unmatched. Germline CDR1 is DFQATT and CDR2 is SNEGSKA (reference sequence). The CDR3 consists of 16 residues. The CDR3 region has the DNA TGCAGTGCTAGAGCGGGGGGGTCTGCAGTCACAGATACGCAGTATTTT. It translates to CSARAGGSAVTDTQYF.

The table lists this clonotype with many counts. The J gene is TRBJ1-2, the V gene TRBV21-1. TRBV21-1 is shown as a pseudogene. The CDR3 is 12 amino acids. The CDR3 loop reads CASSQVYYGYTF. CDR3 nucleotides: TGTGCCAGCAGTCAGGTTTACTATGGCTACACCTTC.

This clonotype was seen a few times. The rearrangement joins TRBV4-1 to TRBJ2-1; 11 nucleotides line up with TRBD2. The CDR3 is 18 residues long. Losses at the gene ends were 1 base for V and 2 bases for J; bases not matched to a gene: 7. Germline assignment: CDR1 MGHRA and CDR2 YSYEKL. The CDR3 bases are TGCGCCAGCAGCCAAGGCCCCGGGACTAGCGGCCCCTACAATGAGCAGTTCTTC. Its translation is CASSQGPGTSGPYNEQFF.

This clonotype has just one count. The genes are TRBV20-1 and TRBJ2-1, with TRBD2 as a possible D gene (6 bases). This CDR3 region has 14 residues. V shed 5 bases and J shed 3 bases, with 14 bases lying between them. Looked up from germline, CDR1 is DFQATT and CDR2 is SNEGSKA (reference sequence). CDR3 protein: CSAVFAGLYNEQFF. The CDR3 DNA sequence: TGCAGTGCTGTGTTCGCGGGACTCTACAATGAGCAGTTCTTC.

This clonotype occurred a few times. The V gene is TRBV4-2, the J gene TRBJ1-1; no clear D. Trimming cost V 1 base and J 0 bases, with 3 bases left between them. Germline V gives CDR1 LGHNA, CDR2 YNFKEQ. The CDR3 covers 13 residues. DNA of the CDR3: TGTGCCAGCAGCCAAGTCTTGAACACTGAAGCTTTCTTT. This codes for CASSQVLNTEAFF.

This clonotype has a handful of counts. J is TRBJ2-5 and V is TRBV6-6; D gene unclear. V shed 7 bases and J shed 5 bases, with 11 bases lying between them. Germline V lookup: CDR1 MNHNY, CDR2 SVGAGI (reference sequence). The CDR3 has 12 amino acids. The CDR3 is CASISQEETQYF. The CDR3 coding sequence is TGTGCCAGCATCTCCCAGGAGGAGACCCAGTACTTC.

This chain links TRBV28 with TRBJ2-7, with TRBD1 identical over 7 bases. Germline trimming cut 10 bases from V and 3 bases from J; bases unmatched to any gene: 12. From germline, CDR1 is MDHEN and CDR2 SYDVKM. The CDR3 runs 14 residues. CDR3 nucleotide sequence: TGTGCCACGATGCCCACCGGGACAGTCTACGAGCAGTACGTC. It translates to CATMPTGTVYEQYV.

Remarks on this clonotype: At one end, the junction sequence differs from germline, possibly due to a read error. This chain connects TRBV4-3 to TRBJ2-1, with a possible D match to TRBD2 (6 bases). The germline V gene encodes CDR1 LGHNA and CDR2 YSLEER. The CDR3 spans 16 residues. The CDR3 sequence is CARSHSTGTRYNEQFF. CDR3 DNA: TGCGCCCGCAGCCATTCCACCGGGACTCGTTACAATGAGCAGTTCTTC.